A single TCR beta chain is shown here with its context. Study processing details: Scientists estimated how many nucleated cells there were by amplifying reference gene primers. Only in-frame clones appear in the TCRdb table, and some are missing; sequencing was by immunoSEQ multiplex PCR. D and trimming were read from the DNA, whereas the V and J calls and clone size are those reported in that table. Altogether some 210,000 clones are present, 70% to 90% being singletons, with the ten largest covering about 5%. The data were obtained in a study of blood T cell repertoires in COVID-19. Study at large: Material from acute and convalescent COVID-19 was sourced from the United States, Italy and Spain. PBMCs, B-cell-depleted T cells, or T cells provided the cDNA or gDNA that made up the material.

Unmatched junction bases numbered 11, after V lost 3 bases and J lost 1 base. Germline V lookup: CDR1 GTSNPN, CDR2 SVGIG (reference sequence). This CDR3 region has 17 residues. The rearrangement joins TRBV30 to TRBJ2-1; TRBD2 agrees at 8 bases. The TCR sequence derives from a woman in her thirties or forties with acute or convalescent COVID-19. The sequenced material came from peripheral blood. This CDR3 is CAWRPPTGTRSYNEQFF. CDR3 bases: TGTGCCTGGAGACCACCCACAGGGACTAGGTCCTACAATGAGCAGTTCTTC.